The T cell receptor (beta chain) under discussion was sequenced for a study of cytomegalovirus exposure and HLA in healthy donors. This CDR3 spans 16 amino acids. V gave up 2 bases and J gave up 7 bases; unmatched junction bases: 9. The germline V gene encodes CDR1 SGHNT and CDR2 YYREEE (reference sequence). The PCR used 60 Vbeta and 13 Jbeta primers. Generated by immunoSEQ multiplex PCR, the TCRdb table keeps only in-frame clones and is missing some. The table includes about 150,000 clones, 64% detected once. This chain uses TRBV5-4 with TRBJ1-4, with TRBD1 identical over 9 bases. The origin of this receptor is a woman aged 25 to 39 in good health and CMV-seropositive. Input material: PBMCs. The CDR3 nucleotides are TGTGCCAGCAGCTTCGAACGGACAGGGGCGGGTGAAAAACTGTTTTTT. Protein product: CASSFERTGAGEKLFF.